The 27 T cell receptor beta chains given below trace back to one sample, sequenced in a study of neurological immune-mediated disorders (dated by TCRdb to between 2018 and 2021). The sample's time point, from its label and the paper: longitudinal time-point 1 (baseline). The library relied on 5' RACE. The data were produced on an Illumina HiSeq 2500. The public reads were reanalyzed by TCRdb: fastp trimming at Q25, MiXCR alignment, in-frame beta chains only. A single entry per CDR3 protein holds the most common genes and DNA from its merged rows. The sample profile shows 55,000 to 80,000 distinct CDR3 sequences; roughly 15% of them were found once. Under 5.5% of the sample is held by the ten biggest clonotypes. Sample: PBMCs. These receptors were taken from a female donor with HTLV-1-associated myelopathy (HAM/TSP).

This clonotype was seen ten or more times. One end of the junction fails to match germline, which may point to a read error. V is TRBV3-1 and J is TRBJ2-6; 13 bases align to TRBD2. This CDR3 region has 16 residues. Germline V gene data show CDR1 as LGHDT and CDR2 as YNNKEL (reference sequence). DNA for the CDR3: TGTGCCAGCAGCCCCCTAACTAGCGGGGGGGCAAACGTCCTGACTTTC. Its protein product is CASSPLTSGGANVLTF.

This clonotype occurred many times. The chain is built from TRBV12-3 or TRBV12-4 and TRBJ2-3, with TRBD2 as a possible D gene (5 bases). The CDR3 is 12 amino acids. Between the trimmed V and J ends, which lost 5 bases and 9 bases, there was a span of 12 bases. The CDR3, as DNA: TGTGCCAGCAGTCTCTCCTCGGGAACGCAGTATTTT. Protein: CASSLSSGTQYF.

In this sample, this clonotype turned up many times. V gene TRBV7-3 combines with J gene TRBJ1-1; possible D gene TRBD1, 6 bases. Germline CDR1 is SGHTA and CDR2 is FQGTGA. Trimming left V 4 bases short and J 6 bases short, with 15 bases between. The CDR3 length is 14 residues. The CDR3 DNA follows: TGTGCCAGCAGCTCAGGACAGAAAGGGGCTGAAGCTTTCTTT. Its protein is CASSSGQKGAEAFF.

This chain connects TRBV7-9 to TRBJ2-3; D not resolved. The V end lost 3 bases, the J end lost 2 bases, and 9 bases lay between the germline ends. Germline values: CDR1 SEHNR, CDR2 FQNEAQ (reference sequence). The CDR3 extends over 14 amino acids. The CDR3 loop reads CASSFPQDTDTQYF. DNA of the CDR3: TGTGCCAGCAGCTTCCCTCAGGACACAGATACGCAGTATTTT.

This clonotype was counted ten times or more. This chain connects TRBV20-1 to TRBJ2-3; D gene ambiguous. The CDR3 extends over 14 amino acids. Germline V gene lookup returns CDR1 DFQATT and CDR2 SNEGSKA (reference sequence). V shed 3 bases and J shed 3 bases, with 13 bases lying between them. In DNA, the CDR3 is TGCAGTGCTAGGCTGGCGGAGCTAACAGATACGCAGTATTTT. Translating gives CSARLAELTDTQYF.

Many counts were recorded for this clonotype. V and J are TRBV6-2 or TRBV6-3 and TRBJ2-7; perhaps TRBD2 as D (5 bases). The CDR3 spans 13 residues. Germline CDR1 reads MNHEY; CDR2 reads SVGEGT. V shed 7 bases and J shed 4 bases, with 14 bases lying between them. Here the CDR3 DNA reads TGTGCCAGCAAGAGGGAGTCGGTATACGAGCAGTACTTC. As protein: CASKRESVYEQYF.

This clonotype occurred many times. V is TRBV7-9 and J is TRBJ2-5; D may match TRBD1 or TRBD2 (6 bases each). The ends were cut back, 5 bases at V and 9 bases at J, with 16 bases in the middle. The CDR3 loop spans 13 amino acids. Germline-derived CDR1 and CDR2 are SEHNR and FQNEAQ (reference sequence). Here the CDR3 DNA reads TGTGCCAGCAGCCCCGGGGGCTACGGGGCCCAGTACTTC. Encoded protein: CASSPGGYGAQYF.

In this sample, this clonotype turned up many times. J is TRBJ1-5 and V is TRBV5-1; 7 nucleotides line up with TRBD1. The V segment lost 4 bases and the J segment 4 bases; nucleotides outside the gene matches: 5. This CDR3 spans 14 amino acids. Looked up from germline, CDR1 is SGHRS and CDR2 is YFSETQ. The CDR3 nucleotides read TGCGCCAGCAGCACCGGACAGGAGAATCAGCCCCAGCATTTT. Translation: CASSTGQENQPQHF. The full variable domain, its missing parts supplied by reference TRBV5-1 and TRBJ1-5, is KAGVTQTPRYLIKTRGQQVTLSCSPISGHRSVSWYQQTPGQGLQFLFEYFSETQRNKGNFPGRFSGRQFSNSRSEMNVSTLELGDSALYLCASSTGQENQPQHFGDGTRLSIL.

This clonotype was detected many times. The CDR3 loop is CASSVAGVRNIQYF. For the CDR3, the DNA is TGTGCCAGCAGTGTCGCGGGGGTCCGAAACATTCAGTACTTC. V usage is TRBV12-3 or TRBV12-4 and J usage is TRBJ2-4, with TRBD2 identical over 7 bases. The CDR3 is made up of 14 amino acids. V shed 5 bases, J shed 6 bases, and the junction held 7 bases outside the gene matches.

This clonotype was found many times. CDR3 in amino acids: CASSPGVGDGNTIYF. The CDR3 coding sequence is TGCGCCAGCAGCCCCGGGGTAGGGGACGGAAACACCATATATTTT. The chain recombines TRBV5-1 with TRBJ1-3; the D gene is possibly TRBD1 (5 bases). CDR1 SGHRS and CDR2 YFSETQ come from the germline V gene. The CDR3 runs to 15 residues. V was clipped by 4 bases and J by 4 bases, with 15 bases between them.

The chain carries TRBV29-1 and TRBJ2-3; 7 bases are a match to TRBD1. The CDR3 contains 13 residues. The ends lost 6 bases at V and 3 bases at J; junction bases unmatched: 6. Per germline, CDR1 SQVTM and CDR2 ANQGSEA. CDR3 amino acids: CSVQTGSTDTQYF. CDR3 bases: TGCAGCGTCCAGACAGGGAGTACAGATACGCAGTATTTT.

This clonotype has ten or more counts. The V call is TRBV4-2, the J call TRBJ2-2, with D uncertain. The CDR3 runs 15 residues. Germline CDR1 is LGHNA and CDR2 is YNFKEQ. Trimming left V 0 bases short and J 2 bases short, with 7 bases between. The CDR3 DNA reads TGTGCCAGCAGCCAAGATTTATCCAACACCGGGGAGCTGTTTTTT. Its translation: CASSQDLSNTGELFF.

This clonotype was seen at least ten times. The chain links TRBV5-1 to TRBJ1-5; unclear D gene. CDR3 length: 13 residues. CDR1 is SGHRS, CDR2 YFSETQ, per germline. V was clipped by 3 bases and J by 3 bases, with 7 bases between them. CDR3 coding DNA: TGCGCCAGCAGCTACGGACTCAATCAGCCCCAGCATTTT. Protein: CASSYGLNQPQHF.

This clonotype was picked up many times. This chain uses TRBV5-6 with TRBJ2-1; D remains ambiguous. Trimming pared 3 bases from V and 9 bases from J, leaving 16 bases between. Looked up from germline, CDR1 is SGHDT and CDR2 is YYEEEE. There are 14 residues in the CDR3. This CDR3 is CASSSDSHGPEQFF. In DNA, the CDR3 is TGTGCCAGCAGCTCCGATTCCCATGGGCCTGAGCAGTTCTTC.

This clonotype was counted many times. V usage is TRBV3-1 and J usage is TRBJ1-3; weak D call: TRBD1 (6 bases). Germline CDR1 and CDR2: LGHDT and YNNKEL (reference sequence). The CDR3 contains 14 residues. Trimming removed 1 base at V and 4 bases at J, with 8 bases between. The chain's CDR3 is CASSQGQVGNTIYF. The CDR3 nucleotides read TGTGCCAGCAGCCAAGGACAGGTGGGAAACACCATATATTTT. The variable domain in full, completed from reference TRBV3-1 and TRBJ1-3, reads DTAVSQTPKYLVTQMGNDKSIKCEQNLGHDTMYWYKQDSKKFLKIMFSYNNKELIINETVPNRFSPKSPDKAHLNLHINSLELGDSAVYFCASSQGQVGNTIYFGEGSWLTVV.

The table lists this clonotype with many counts. This sequence joins TRBV10-3 and TRBJ1-1; maybe TRBD1 (5 bases). Trimming took 8 bases from V and 6 from J, leaving 10 bases between them. CDR1 and CDR2 from the germline V gene are ENHRY and SYGVKD. The CDR3 has 11 amino acids. CDR3 in DNA: TGTGCCATCGGCGGGGGGGCTGAAGCTTTCTTT. Translation gives CAIGGGAEAFF.

At least ten counts were recorded for this clonotype. The V call is TRBV15, the J call TRBJ2-7, with a tentative D call TRBD1 (6 bases). V was clipped by 0 bases and J by 4 bases, with 7 bases between them. Germline assignment: CDR1 LNHNV and CDR2 YYDKDF (reference sequence). The CDR3 runs 13 residues. This CDR3 reads CATSRDRGYEQYF. The CDR3 nucleotides read TGTGCCACCAGCAGAGATAGGGGGTACGAGCAGTACTTC.

This clonotype was seen many times. This chain uses TRBV2 with TRBJ2-5, with D possibly matching TRBD1 (6 bases). This CDR3 contains 13 residues. Germline V gives CDR1 SNHLY, CDR2 FYNNEI. Trimming removed 7 bases from V and 1 base from J, with 10 bases in between. The CDR3 DNA sequence: TGTGCCAGCACAGGCAGGGGCCAAGAGACCCAGTACTTC. Amino acid sequence: CASTGRGQETQYF.

This clonotype was seen at least ten times. The chain carries TRBV2 and TRBJ2-1, with D maybe TRBD1 (5 bases). The germline V and J ends were trimmed by 3 bases and 1 base, with 19 bases remaining between them. CDR1 is SNHLY, CDR2 FYNNEI, per germline. This CDR3 comprises 18 residues. The CDR3 spells CASSERLDTPGSYNEQFF. In DNA form, the CDR3 reads TGTGCCAGCAGTGAGAGGCTAGATACTCCAGGGTCCTACAATGAGCAGTTCTTC.

In this sample, this clonotype turned up many times. The chain is built from TRBV4-1 and TRBJ2-1; D is uncertain. V dropped 4 bases and J dropped 6 bases, with 13 bases sitting between them. The CDR3 is 14 amino acids. CDR1 and CDR2 from the germline V gene are MGHRA and YSYEKL. The CDR3 here is CASSPPSVGNEQFF. As DNA, the CDR3 is TGCGCCAGCAGCCCACCGAGCGTAGGCAATGAGCAGTTCTTC.

The sample holds many counts of this clonotype. The chain is built from TRBV4-1 and TRBJ2-3; a weak D match, TRBD2 (5 bases). The germline CDR1 and CDR2 sequences are MGHRA and YSYEKL. V was shortened by 0 bases and J by 7 bases, with 11 bases between the two germline ends. This CDR3 is built from 14 residues. The CDR3 spells CASSQEKEAHTQYF. The CDR3, as DNA: TGCGCCAGCAGCCAAGAGAAGGAGGCCCATACGCAGTATTTT.

At least ten counts were recorded for this clonotype. V and J are TRBV5-1 and TRBJ2-7; D possibly matches TRBD1 or TRBD2 (6 bases each). Trimming removed 2 bases at V and 5 bases at J, with 20 bases between. CDR1 is SGHRS and CDR2 is YFSETQ in the germline V gene. This CDR3 has 16 residues. The CDR3, as DNA: TGCGCCAGCAGCTTCCGGGTGGGGGGCATCGGGGACGAGCAGTACTTC. It codes for CASSFRVGGIGDEQYF.

At least ten counts were recorded for this clonotype. V usage is TRBV5-1 and J usage is TRBJ2-5; the D is unclear. The germline gives CDR1 SGHRS, CDR2 YFSETQ. Trimming cost V 0 bases and J 1 base, with 16 bases left between them. The CDR3 has 17 residues. The CDR3, as DNA: TGCGCCAGCAGCTTGGAACGTCTTGTCAGATTCCAAGAGACCCAGTACTTC. Translating it yields CASSLERLVRFQETQYF. The variable domain in full, completed from reference TRBV5-1 and TRBJ2-5, reads KAGVTQTPRYLIKTRGQQVTLSCSPISGHRSVSWYQQTPGQGLQFLFEYFSETQRNKGNFPGRFSGRQFSNSRSEMNVSTLELGDSALYLCASSLERLVRFQETQYFGPGTRLLVL.

The chain combines TRBV18 with TRBJ1-3; 7 nucleotides line up with TRBD1. Germline trimming cut 5 bases from V and 0 bases from J; bases unmatched to any gene: 4. From germline, CDR1 is KGHSH and CDR2 LQKENI. The CDR3 has 15 residues. The CDR3 sequence: CASSSGQISGNTIYF. CDR3 nucleotide sequence: TGTGCCAGCTCATCGGGACAGATCTCTGGAAACACCATATATTTT.

This clonotype was seen repeatedly, ten times or more. The rearrangement uses TRBV28 and TRBJ2-7; D is uncertain. V gave up 5 bases and J gave up 0 bases, with 8 bases separating them. Per germline, CDR1 MDHEN and CDR2 SYDVKM. There are 13 residues in the CDR3. The CDR3 DNA follows: TGTGCCAGCAGTGTGATAAACTCCTACGAGCAGTACTTC. It encodes CASSVINSYEQYF.

The chain links TRBV5-1 to TRBJ1-1; perhaps TRBD1 as D (5 bases). Looked up from germline, CDR1 is SGHRS and CDR2 is YFSETQ. Trimming removed 1 base at V and 3 bases at J, with 13 bases between. There are 15 residues in the CDR3. The CDR3 sequence: CASSLMGRRDTEAFF. The CDR3 DNA follows: TGCGCCAGCAGCTTGATGGGGCGCCGAGACACTGAAGCTTTCTTT.

This clonotype was seen ten or more times. The chain is built from TRBV5-1 and TRBJ1-3; 10 bases fit TRBD1. Germline-derived CDR1 and CDR2 are SGHRS and YFSETQ. The V and J ends lost 4 bases and 3 bases, in that order; junction bases with no gene match: 4. The CDR3 sequence is 15 residues long. The CDR3 DNA reads TGCGCCAGCAGCCCCGGACAGGGGGGTGGAAACACCATATATTTT. Protein product: CASSPGQGGGNTIYF.